The source of this T cell receptor (beta chain) is a study of shared T cell receptors in the human thymus. The V gene end was trimmed by 0 bases and the J gene end by 6 bases; junction bases not matched to a gene: 3. This CDR3 is built from 16 residues. The germline gives CDR1 SGHRS, CDR2 YFSETQ. Clones were sequenced by immunoSEQ multiplex PCR, and TCRdb holds only the in-frame ones, with some missing. The sample lists roughly 500,000 clones, approximately 80% occurring once. The sample also formed part of further work on human thymus T cells.

The chain couples TRBV5-1 to TRBJ2-1; TRBD2 aligns across 13 bases. This TCR came from a boy under two years old with a congenital heart defect. What was sequenced was thymocytes. DNA of the CDR3: TGCGCCAGCAGCTTGGGGACTAGCGGGAGCCTCAATGAGCAGTTCTTC. Its translation: CASSLGTSGSLNEQFF. The full variable domain, with the rest looked up from reference TRBV5-1 and TRBJ2-1, is KAGVTQTPRYLIKTRGQQVTLSCSPISGHRSVSWYQQTPGQGLQFLFEYFSETQRNKGNFPGRFSGRQFSNSRSEMNVSTLELGDSALYLCASSLGTSGSLNEQFFGPGTRLTVL.